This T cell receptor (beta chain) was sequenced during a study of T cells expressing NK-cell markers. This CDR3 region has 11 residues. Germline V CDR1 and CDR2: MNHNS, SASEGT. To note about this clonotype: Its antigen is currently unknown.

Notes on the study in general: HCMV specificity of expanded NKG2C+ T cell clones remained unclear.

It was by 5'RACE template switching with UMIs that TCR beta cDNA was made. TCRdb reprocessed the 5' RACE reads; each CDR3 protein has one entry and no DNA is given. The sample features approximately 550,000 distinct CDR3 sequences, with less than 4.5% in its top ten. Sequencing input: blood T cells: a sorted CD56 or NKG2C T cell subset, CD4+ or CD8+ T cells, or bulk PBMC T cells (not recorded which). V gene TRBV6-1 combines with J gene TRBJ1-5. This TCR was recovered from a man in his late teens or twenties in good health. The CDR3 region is CASRVSEPQHF.